This record concerns one T cell receptor (beta chain) sequence. Its specificity is unknown. Sequenced by immunoSEQ multiplex PCR; TCRdb stores in-frame clones only, minus some. This table holds around 150,000 clones, roughly 85% found once. This specimen belongs to a study of T cell responses to AZD1222 COVID-19 vaccine. Study conclusions and caveats: The peak T cell response came first, and repertoires were sampled only after it. Once two AZD1222 doses were given, Spike-specific TCR breadth and depth went up.

V dropped 4 bases and J dropped 4 bases, with 5 bases sitting between them. The CDR3 length is 13 residues. Germline CDR1 reads SGHTA; CDR2 reads FQGNSA. This sequence was found in an adult who received the MenACWY meningococcal vaccine as a control. The rearrangement uses TRBV7-2 and TRBJ1-6; D unclear. The material sequenced was peripheral blood, taken 28 days after the second dose of the MenACWY control vaccine. The CDR3 region has the DNA TGTGCCAGCAGCTCCTTTTATAATTCACCCCTCCACTTT. Amino acids: CASSSFYNSPLHF.